The rows below give T cell receptor beta chains drawn from one sample of a study of blood T cell repertoires in COVID-19. Sequencing was performed with immunoSEQ multiplex PCR; in TCRdb, only in-frame clones are kept and a portion is missing. Here the sample spans roughly 100,000 clones, roughly 86% being singletons. The specimen was peripheral blood. The receptors were gathered from a man aged 45-65 years with active or convalescent COVID-19. The conserved cysteine and the conserved F or W are not part of the CDR3 here. D genes are given only for firm matches.

V,D,J,CDR3
TRBV18,TRBD1,TRBJ2-3,ASSADRTDTQY
TRBV11-3,TRBD1,TRBJ2-7,ASSFGTGGLDEQY
TRBV18,TRBD2,TRBJ2-3,ASSPPNGGGDTQY
TRBV7-6,-,TRBJ2-1,ASSPHSNPSYNEQF
TRBV2,TRBD2,TRBJ2-3,ASSPSGSGTDTQY
TRBV11-2,-,TRBJ2-3,ASSLVFSSSTDTQY
TRBV19,-,TRBJ1-2,ASSRLQGPNYGYT
TRBV7-2,TRBD1,TRBJ2-5,ASSLDRVDRVETQY
TRBV4-1,TRBD2,TRBJ2-1,ASSQDGAGGIYNEQF
TRBV11-2,TRBD2,TRBJ2-7,ASRLLAGGYEQY
TRBV9,-,TRBJ1-6,ASSDLPNSPLH
TRBV6-6,TRBD1,TRBJ1-5,ASRTGVDQPQH
TRBV2,TRBD1,TRBJ1-5,ASSGGQSHQPQH
TRBV7-2,-,TRBJ2-1,ASSLVVALDEQF
TRBV7-8,-,TRBJ1-2,ASSPDRSYGYT
TRBV7-9,TRBD1,TRBJ2-7,ASSLAGTDYEQY
TRBV7-6,TRBD1,TRBJ1-2,ASSSGGAGGAYGYT
TRBV6-6,TRBD1,TRBJ2-7,ASSGPGQGAYEQY
TRBV5-1,TRBD2,TRBJ2-1,ASSTVPGLAGVNEQF
TRBV24-1,-,TRBJ2-7,ATSVFTGISYEQY
TRBV19,TRBD1,TRBJ1-2,ASSITPDRGYGYT
TRBV4-1,TRBD1,TRBJ2-3,ASSGTGLGADTQY
TRBV5-8,-,TRBJ2-5,ASSLEAGRETQY
TRBV5-1,-,TRBJ1-2,ASSLGTPGTGYT
TRBV7-9,-,TRBJ1-2,ASSLGAGPHGYT
TRBV7-9,TRBD1,TRBJ2-5,ASSLAVGGEETQY
TRBV19,-,TRBJ2-1,ASSIGEQGGSYNEQF
TRBV18,TRBD2,TRBJ2-3,ASSPTSGGAASTDTQY
TRBV7-2,TRBD1,TRBJ2-7,ASSLGTGTGWYEQY
TRBV14,TRBD1,TRBJ1-2,ASSQTTGFYGYT
TRBV5-1,-,TRBJ2-3,ASSLADRSDTQY
TRBV19,-,TRBJ1-1,ASSGVEGVTEAF
TRBV13,TRBD2,TRBJ2-3,ASSPRSGGSTDTQY